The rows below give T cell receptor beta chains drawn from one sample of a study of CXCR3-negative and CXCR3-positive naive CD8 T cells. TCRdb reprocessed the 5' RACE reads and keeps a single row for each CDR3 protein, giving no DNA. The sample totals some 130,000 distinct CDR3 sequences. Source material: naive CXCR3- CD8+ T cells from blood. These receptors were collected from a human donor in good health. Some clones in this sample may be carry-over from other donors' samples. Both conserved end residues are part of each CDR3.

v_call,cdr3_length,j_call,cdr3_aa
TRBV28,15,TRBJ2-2,CASSFFLRETGELFF
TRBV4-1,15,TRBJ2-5,CASSQEGREAETQYF
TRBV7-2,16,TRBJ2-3,CASSLQGGLSTDTQYF
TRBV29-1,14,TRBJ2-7,CSVKGTGTSYEQYF
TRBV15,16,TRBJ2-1,CATSRTPGQGYNEQFF
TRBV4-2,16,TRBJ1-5,CASSPTIGVDYQPQHF
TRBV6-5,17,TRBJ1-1,CASSYSSGQGILTEAFF
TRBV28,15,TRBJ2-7,CASSSTSGSPYEQYF
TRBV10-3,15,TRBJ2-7,CAISETLVPSYEQYF
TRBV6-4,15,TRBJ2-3,CASSYEGRGTDTQYF
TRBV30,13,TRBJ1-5,CAWSGGADQPQHF
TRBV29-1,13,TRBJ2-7,CSVGVGGSYEQYF
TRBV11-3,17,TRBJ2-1,CASSLGGTGGSFDEQFF
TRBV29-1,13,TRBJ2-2,CSVPGRSTGELFF
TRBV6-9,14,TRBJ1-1,CASESRGRDTEAFF
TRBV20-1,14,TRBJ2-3,CSATGLAGADTQYF
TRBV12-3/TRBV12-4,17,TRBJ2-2,CASSPPRQGPTTGELFF
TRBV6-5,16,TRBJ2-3,CASSYSFGTATDTQYF
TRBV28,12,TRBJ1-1,CASSGLGIEAFF
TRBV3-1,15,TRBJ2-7,CASSHEGEASYEQYF
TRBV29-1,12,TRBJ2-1,CSARDSYNEQFF
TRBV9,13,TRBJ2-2,CASSVGQTGELFF
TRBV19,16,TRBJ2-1,CASSLRLAGGFDEQFF
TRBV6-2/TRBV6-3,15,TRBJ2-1,CASSSGTRGPDEQFF
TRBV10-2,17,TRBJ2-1,CASISTPGGSSYNEQFF
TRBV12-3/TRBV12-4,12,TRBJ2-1,CASSPGFHEQFF
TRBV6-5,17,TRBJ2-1,CASSYDPLAGFYNEQFF
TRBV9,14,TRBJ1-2,CASSRMGETDGYTF
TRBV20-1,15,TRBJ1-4,CSAREVYRSNEKLFF
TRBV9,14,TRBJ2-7,CASSVSGTTYEQYF
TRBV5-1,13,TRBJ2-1,CASTSRGRDEQFF
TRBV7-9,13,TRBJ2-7,CASSLSRGGEQYF
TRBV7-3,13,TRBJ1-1,CASRPSGTTEAFF
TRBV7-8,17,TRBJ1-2,CASSLIKAGGLYYGYTF
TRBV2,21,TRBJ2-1,CASRGAFLGLAGGRSYNEQFF
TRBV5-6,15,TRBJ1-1,CASSLMPTGSTEAFF
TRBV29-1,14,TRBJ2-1,CSVEWDRGYNEQFF
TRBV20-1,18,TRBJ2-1,CSGRPGLAGGKSYNEQFF
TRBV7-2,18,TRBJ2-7,CASSLGGPPGGTLYEQYF